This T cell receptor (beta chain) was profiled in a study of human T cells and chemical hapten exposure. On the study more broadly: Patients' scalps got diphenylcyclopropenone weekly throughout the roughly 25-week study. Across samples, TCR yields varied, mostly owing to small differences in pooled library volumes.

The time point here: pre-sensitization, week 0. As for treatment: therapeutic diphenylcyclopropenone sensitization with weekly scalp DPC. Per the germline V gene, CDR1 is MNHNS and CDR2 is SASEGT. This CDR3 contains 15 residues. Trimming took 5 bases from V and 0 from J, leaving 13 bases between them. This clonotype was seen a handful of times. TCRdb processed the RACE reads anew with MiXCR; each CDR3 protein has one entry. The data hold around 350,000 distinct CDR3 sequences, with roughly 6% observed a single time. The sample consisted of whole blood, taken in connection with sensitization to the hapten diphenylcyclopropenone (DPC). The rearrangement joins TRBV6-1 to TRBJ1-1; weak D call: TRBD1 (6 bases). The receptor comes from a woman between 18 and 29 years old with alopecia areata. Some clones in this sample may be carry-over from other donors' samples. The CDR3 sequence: CASSKKGGVNTEAFF. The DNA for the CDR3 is TGTGCCAGCAGTAAAAAAGGGGGGGTGAACACTGAAGCTTTCTTT.